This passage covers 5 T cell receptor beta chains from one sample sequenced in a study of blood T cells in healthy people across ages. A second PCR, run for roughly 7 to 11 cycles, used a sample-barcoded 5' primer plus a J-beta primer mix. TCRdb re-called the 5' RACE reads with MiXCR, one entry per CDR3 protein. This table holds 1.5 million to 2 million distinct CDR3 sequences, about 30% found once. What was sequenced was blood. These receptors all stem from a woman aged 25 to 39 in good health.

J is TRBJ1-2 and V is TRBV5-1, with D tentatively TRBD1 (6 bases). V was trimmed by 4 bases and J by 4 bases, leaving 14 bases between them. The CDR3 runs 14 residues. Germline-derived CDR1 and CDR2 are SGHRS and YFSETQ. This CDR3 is CASSAQGNLYGYTF. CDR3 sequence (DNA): TGCGCCAGCAGCGCCCAGGGGAACCTCTATGGCTACACCTTC.

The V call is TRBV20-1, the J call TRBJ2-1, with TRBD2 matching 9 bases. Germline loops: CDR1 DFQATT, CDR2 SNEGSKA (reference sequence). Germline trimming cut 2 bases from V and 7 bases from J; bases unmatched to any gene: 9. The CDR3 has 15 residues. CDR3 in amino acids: CSARTAGGSSNEQFF. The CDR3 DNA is TGCAGTGCTAGAACAGCGGGGGGTAGCTCTAATGAGCAGTTCTTC.

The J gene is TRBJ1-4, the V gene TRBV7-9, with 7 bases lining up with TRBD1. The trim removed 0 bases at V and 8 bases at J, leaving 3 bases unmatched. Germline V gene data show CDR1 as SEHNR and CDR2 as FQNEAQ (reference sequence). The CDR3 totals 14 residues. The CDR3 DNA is TGTGCCAGCAGCTTAGCAGGGGGCGAGGAAAAACTGTTTTTT. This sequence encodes CASSLAGGEEKLFF.

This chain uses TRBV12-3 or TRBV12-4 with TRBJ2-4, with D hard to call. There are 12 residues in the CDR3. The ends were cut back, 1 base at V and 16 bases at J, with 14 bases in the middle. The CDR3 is CASSLVGLLPYF. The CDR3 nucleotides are TGTGCCAGCAGTTTAGTAGGGCTACTCCCCTACTTC.

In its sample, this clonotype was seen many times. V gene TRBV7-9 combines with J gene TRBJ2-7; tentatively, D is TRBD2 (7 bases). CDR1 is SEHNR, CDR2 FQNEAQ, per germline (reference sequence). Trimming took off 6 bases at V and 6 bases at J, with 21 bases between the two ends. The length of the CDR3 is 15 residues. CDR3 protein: CASSRGAGTPGEQYF. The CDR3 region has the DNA TGTGCCAGCAGTCGGGGGGCAGGTACTCCGGGCGAGCAGTACTTC.